This T cell receptor (beta chain) was sequenced during a study of CD8+CD57+ T cells in acquired aplastic anemia. On the study more broadly: Quantities of DNA derived from sorted CD4+ and CD8+ cells averaged around 3 ug. Study observations and caveats: Patients and controls turned out to have 25 to 30 CD8+ CDR3 sequences in common.

The germline V gene has CDR1 SGHVS and CDR2 FNYEAQ. V lost 6 bases, J lost 3 bases, and 8 bases stayed unmatched. This CDR3 is built from 15 residues. CDR3 and TCR beta VDJ profiling relied on genomic DNA as the template. One entry per CDR3 protein results from TCRdb running MiXCR on the reads. Here the sample spans about 180,000 distinct CDR3 sequences, roughly 65% being singletons. All sequencing subjects had displayed CD8+CD57+ cell expansion on flow cytometry. Among the patients, all had severe acquired aplastic anemia. No patient had been given any therapy when blood was sampled. Of note for this clonotype: Its antigen remains unknown.

Source material: sorted CD4+, CD8+, or CD8+CD57+ T cells (not recorded which) from PBMCs. This receptor was obtained from a human donor with aplastic anemia. The chain couples TRBV7-6 to TRBJ2-3; TRBD1 matches at 8 bases. This CDR3 is CASSHTGGRTDTQYF. CDR3 coding DNA: TGTGCCAGCAGTCACACAGGGGGGCGTACAGATACGCAGTATTTT.